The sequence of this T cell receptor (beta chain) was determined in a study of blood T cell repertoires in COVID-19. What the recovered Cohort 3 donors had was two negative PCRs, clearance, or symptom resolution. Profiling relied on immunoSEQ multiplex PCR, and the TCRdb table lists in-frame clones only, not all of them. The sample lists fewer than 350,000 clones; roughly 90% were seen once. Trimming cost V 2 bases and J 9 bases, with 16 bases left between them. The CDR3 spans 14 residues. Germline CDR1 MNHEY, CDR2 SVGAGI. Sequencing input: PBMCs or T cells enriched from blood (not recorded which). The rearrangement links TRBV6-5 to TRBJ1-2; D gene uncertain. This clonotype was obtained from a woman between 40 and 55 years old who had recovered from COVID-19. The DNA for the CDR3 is TGTGCCAGCAGTTACATGTTCGGGGAGCCCCGCTACACCTTC. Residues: CASSYMFGEPRYTF.